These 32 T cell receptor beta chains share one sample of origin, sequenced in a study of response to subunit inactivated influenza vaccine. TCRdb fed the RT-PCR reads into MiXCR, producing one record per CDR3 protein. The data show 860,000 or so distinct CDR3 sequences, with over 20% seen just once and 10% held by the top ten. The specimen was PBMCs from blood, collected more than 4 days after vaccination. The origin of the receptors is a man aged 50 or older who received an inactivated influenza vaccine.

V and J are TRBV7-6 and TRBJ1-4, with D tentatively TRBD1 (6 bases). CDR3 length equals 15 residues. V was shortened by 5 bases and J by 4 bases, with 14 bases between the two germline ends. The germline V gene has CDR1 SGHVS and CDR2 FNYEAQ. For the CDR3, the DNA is TGTGCCAGCAGCCCAAAGACAGGCGATAATGAAAAACTGTTTTTT. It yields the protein CASSPKTGDNEKLFF.

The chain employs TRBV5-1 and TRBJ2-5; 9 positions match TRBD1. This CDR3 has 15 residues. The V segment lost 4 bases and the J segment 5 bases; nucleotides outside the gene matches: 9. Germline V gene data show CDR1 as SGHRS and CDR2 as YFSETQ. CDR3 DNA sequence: TGCGCCAGCAGCCCTTACAGGGGGCTTACGGAGACCCAGTACTTC. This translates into CASSPYRGLTETQYF. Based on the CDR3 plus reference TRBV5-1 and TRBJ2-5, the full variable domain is KAGVTQTPRYLIKTRGQQVTLSCSPISGHRSVSWYQQTPGQGLQFLFEYFSETQRNKGNFPGRFSGRQFSNSRSEMNVSTLELGDSALYLCASSPYRGLTETQYFGPGTRLLVL.

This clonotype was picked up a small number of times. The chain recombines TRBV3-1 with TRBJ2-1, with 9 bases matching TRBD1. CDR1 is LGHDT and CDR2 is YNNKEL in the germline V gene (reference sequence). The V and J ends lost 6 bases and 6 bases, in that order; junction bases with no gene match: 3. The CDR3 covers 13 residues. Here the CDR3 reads CASRTGQGNEQFF. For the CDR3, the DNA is TGTGCCAGCAGGACGGGACAGGGCAATGAGCAGTTCTTC.

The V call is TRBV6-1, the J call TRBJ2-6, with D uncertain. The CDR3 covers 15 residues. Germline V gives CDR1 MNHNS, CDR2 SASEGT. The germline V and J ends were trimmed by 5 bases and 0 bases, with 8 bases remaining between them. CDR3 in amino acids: CASSRLISGANVLTF. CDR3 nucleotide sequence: TGTGCCAGCAGTCGACTTATCTCTGGGGCCAACGTCCTGACTTTC.

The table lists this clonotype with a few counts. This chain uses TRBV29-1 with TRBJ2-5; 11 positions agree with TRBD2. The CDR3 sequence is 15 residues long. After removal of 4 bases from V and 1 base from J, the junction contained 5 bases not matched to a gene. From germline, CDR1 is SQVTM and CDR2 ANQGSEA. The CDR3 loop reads CSVGTSGSFQETQYF. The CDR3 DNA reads TGCAGCGTTGGGACTAGCGGGTCCTTCCAAGAGACCCAGTACTTC.

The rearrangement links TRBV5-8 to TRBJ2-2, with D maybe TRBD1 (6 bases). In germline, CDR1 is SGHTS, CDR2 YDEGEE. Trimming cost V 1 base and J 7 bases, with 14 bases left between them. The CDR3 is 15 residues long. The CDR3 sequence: CASSLLTGSVGELFF. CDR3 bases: TGTGCCAGCAGCTTGCTAACAGGGTCGGTCGGGGAGCTGTTTTTT. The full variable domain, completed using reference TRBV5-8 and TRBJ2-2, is EAGVTQSPTHLIKTRGQQATLRCSPISGHTSVYWYQQALGLGLQFLLWYDEGEERNRGNFPPRFSGRQFPNYSSELNVNALELEDSALYLCASSLLTGSVGELFFGEGSRLTVL.

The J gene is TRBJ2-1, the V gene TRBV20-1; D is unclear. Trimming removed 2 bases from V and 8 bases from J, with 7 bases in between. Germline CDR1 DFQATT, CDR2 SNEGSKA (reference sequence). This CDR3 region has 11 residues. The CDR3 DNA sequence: TGCAGTGCTAGAAGGGAAGATGAGCAGTTCTTC. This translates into CSARREDEQFF.

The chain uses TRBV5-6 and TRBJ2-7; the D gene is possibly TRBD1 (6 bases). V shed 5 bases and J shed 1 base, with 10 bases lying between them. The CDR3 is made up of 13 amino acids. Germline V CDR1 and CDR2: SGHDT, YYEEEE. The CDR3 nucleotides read TGTGCCAGCAGAGCGACAGGTTCCTACGAGCAGTACTTC. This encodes CASRATGSYEQYF.

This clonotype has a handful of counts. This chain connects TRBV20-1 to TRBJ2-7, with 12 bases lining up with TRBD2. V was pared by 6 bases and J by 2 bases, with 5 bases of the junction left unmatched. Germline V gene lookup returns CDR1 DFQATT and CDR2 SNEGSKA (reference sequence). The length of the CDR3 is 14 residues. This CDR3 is CSAQGLAGTYEQYF. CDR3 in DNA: TGCAGTGCCCAAGGACTAGCGGGGACCTACGAGCAGTACTTC.

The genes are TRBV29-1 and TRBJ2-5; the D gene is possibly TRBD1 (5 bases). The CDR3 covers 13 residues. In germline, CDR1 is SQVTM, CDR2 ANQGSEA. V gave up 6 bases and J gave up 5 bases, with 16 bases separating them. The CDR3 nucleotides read TGCAGCGTCCGCGGTAGGGGTAGTGAGACCCAGTACTTC. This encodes CSVRGRGSETQYF.

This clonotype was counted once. CDR3: CASSSDRGNIQYF. The CDR3 DNA reads as TGCGCCAGCAGCTCGGACAGGGGGAACATTCAGTACTTC. The chain joins TRBV5-1 to TRBJ2-4; 10 bases map to TRBD1. The J segment lost 7 bases and the V segment lost 3 bases, leaving 1 base of the junction unmatched. The length of the CDR3 is 13 residues. The germline V gene has CDR1 SGHRS and CDR2 YFSETQ. The variable domain in full, with the rest retrieved from reference TRBV5-1 and TRBJ2-4, is KAGVTQTPRYLIKTRGQQVTLSCSPISGHRSVSWYQQTPGQGLQFLFEYFSETQRNKGNFPGRFSGRQFSNSRSEMNVSTLELGDSALYLCASSSDRGNIQYFGAGTRLSVL.

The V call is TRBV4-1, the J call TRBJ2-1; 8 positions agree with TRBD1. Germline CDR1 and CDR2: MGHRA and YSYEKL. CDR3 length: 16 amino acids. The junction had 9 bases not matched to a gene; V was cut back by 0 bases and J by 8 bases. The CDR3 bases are TGCGCCAGCAGCCAAGATCGCCCTAGCAGGGGGCATGAGCAGTTCTTC. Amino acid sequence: CASSQDRPSRGHEQFF.

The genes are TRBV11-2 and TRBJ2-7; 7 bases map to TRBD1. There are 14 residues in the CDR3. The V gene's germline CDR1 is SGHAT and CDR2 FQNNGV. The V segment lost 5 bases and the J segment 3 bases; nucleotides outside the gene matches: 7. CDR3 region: CASSIDRASYEQYF. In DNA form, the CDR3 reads TGTGCCAGCAGCATTGACAGGGCTAGCTACGAGCAGTACTTC.

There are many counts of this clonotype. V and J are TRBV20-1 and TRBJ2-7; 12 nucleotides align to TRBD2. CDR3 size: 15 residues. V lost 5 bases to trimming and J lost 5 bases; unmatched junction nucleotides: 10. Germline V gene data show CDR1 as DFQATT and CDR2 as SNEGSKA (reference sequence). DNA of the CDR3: TGCAGTGCTCCTGGACTAGCGGGAAATAGGGACGAGCAGTACTTC. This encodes CSAPGLAGNRDEQYF.

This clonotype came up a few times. CDR3 region: CSANSGHSYNEQFF. CDR3 in DNA: TGCAGTGCAAATAGCGGGCACTCCTACAATGAGCAGTTCTTC. The chain employs TRBV20-1 and TRBJ2-1; 7 nucleotides match TRBD2. The CDR3 spans 14 residues. The germline V gene has CDR1 DFQATT and CDR2 SNEGSKA (reference sequence). V lost 6 bases to trimming and J lost 0 bases; unmatched junction nucleotides: 5.

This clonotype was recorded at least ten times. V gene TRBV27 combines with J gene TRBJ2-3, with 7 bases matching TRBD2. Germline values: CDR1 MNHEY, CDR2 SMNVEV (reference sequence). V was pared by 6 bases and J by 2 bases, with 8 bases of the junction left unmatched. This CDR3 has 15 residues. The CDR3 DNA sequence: TGTGCCAGCAGCCATGAGCGGGGCCCCACAGATACGCAGTATTTT. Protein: CASSHERGPTDTQYF.

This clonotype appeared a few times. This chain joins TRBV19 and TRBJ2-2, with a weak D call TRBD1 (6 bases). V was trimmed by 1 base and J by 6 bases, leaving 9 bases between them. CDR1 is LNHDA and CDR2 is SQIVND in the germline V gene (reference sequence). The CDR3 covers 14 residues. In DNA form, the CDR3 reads TGTGCCAGTAGTATAGCAGGGACACCCGGGGAGCTGTTTTTT. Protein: CASSIAGTPGELFF.

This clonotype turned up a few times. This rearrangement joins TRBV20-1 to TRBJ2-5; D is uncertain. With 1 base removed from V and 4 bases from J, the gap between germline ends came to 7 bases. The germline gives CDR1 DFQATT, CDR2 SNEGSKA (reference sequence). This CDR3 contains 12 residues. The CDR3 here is CSARGDAETQYF. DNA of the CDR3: TGCAGTGCTAGAGGGGATGCAGAGACCCAGTACTTC.

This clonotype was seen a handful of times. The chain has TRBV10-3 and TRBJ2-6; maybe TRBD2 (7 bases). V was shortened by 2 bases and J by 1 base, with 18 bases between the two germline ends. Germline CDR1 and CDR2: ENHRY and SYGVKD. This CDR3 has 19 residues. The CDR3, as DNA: TGTGCCATCAGTGAGCAAGGGGGGGGGTTTCGGTCTGGGGCCAACGTCCTGACTTTC. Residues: CAISEQGGGFRSGANVLTF.

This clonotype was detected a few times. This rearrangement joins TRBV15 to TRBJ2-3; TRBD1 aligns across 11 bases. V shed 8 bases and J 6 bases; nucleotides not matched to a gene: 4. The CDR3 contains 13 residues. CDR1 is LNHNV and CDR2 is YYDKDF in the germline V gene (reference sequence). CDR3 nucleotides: TGTGCCACCTGGACAGGGGGCCTCGATACGCAGTATTTT. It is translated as CATWTGGLDTQYF.

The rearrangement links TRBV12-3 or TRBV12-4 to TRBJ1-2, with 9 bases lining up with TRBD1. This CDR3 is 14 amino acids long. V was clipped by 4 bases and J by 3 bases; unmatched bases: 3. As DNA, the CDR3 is TGTGCCAGCAGTTCAACAGGGGGCTACTATGGCTACACCTTC. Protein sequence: CASSSTGGYYGYTF.

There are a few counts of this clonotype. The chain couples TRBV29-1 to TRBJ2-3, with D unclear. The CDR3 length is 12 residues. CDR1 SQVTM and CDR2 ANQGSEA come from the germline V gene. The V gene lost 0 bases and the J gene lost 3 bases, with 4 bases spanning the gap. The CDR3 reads CSVEDLTDTQYF. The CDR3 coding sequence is TGCAGCGTTGAAGATCTGACAGATACGCAGTATTTT.

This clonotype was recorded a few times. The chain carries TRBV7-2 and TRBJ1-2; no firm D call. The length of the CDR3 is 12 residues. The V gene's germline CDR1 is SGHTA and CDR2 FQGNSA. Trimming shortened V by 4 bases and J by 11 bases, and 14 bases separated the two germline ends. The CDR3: CASSSTAPRYTF. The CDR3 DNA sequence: TGTGCCAGCAGCTCTACGGCACCGAGGTACACCTTC.

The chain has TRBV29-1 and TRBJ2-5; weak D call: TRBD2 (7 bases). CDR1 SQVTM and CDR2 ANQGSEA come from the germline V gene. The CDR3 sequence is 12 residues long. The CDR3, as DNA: TGCAGTATCCGGGGGGCAAGGGAGACCCAGTACTTC. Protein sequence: CSIRGARETQYF. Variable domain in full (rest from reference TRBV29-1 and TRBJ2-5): SAVISQKPSRDICQRGTSLTIQCQVDSQVTMMFWYRQQPGQSLTLIATANQGSEATYESGFVIDKFPISRPNLTFSTLTVSNMSPEDSSIYLCSIRGARETQYFGPGTRLLVL.

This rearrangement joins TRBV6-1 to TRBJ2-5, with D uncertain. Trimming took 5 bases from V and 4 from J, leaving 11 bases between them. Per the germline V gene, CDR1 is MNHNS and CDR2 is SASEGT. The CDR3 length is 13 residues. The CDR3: CASSTAPGETQYF. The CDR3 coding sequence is TGTGCCAGCAGTACGGCCCCGGGAGAGACCCAGTACTTC.

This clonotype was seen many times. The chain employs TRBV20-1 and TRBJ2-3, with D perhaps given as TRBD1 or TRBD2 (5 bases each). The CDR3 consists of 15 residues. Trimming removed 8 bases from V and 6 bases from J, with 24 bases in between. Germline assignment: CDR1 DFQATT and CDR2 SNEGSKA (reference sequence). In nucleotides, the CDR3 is TGCAGTCCCCAGGTTTGGGACGGGGCTTCGGATACGCAGTATTTT. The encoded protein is CSPQVWDGASDTQYF.

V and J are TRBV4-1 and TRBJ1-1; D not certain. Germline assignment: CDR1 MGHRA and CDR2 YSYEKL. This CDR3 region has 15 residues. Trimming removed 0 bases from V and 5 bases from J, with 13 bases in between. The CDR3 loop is CASSQDRLPRTEAFF. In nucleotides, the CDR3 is TGCGCCAGCAGCCAAGATAGGCTCCCTCGGACTGAAGCTTTCTTT.

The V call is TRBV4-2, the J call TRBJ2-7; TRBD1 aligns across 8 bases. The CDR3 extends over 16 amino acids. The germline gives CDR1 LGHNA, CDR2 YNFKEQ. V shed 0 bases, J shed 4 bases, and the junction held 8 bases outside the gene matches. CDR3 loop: CASSQDNGRGQYEQYF. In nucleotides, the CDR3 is TGTGCCAGCAGCCAAGATAACGGCAGGGGGCAGTACGAGCAGTACTTC.

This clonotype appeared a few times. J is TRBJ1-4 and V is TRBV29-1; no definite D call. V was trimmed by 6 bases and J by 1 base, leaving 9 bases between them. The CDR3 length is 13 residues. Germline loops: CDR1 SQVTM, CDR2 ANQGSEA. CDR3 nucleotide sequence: TGCAGCGTCACAGAGTTAACTAATGAAAAACTGTTTTTT. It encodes CSVTELTNEKLFF.

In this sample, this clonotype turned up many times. CDR3 residues: CSVDGRTDTQYF. The CDR3 DNA reads as TGCAGCGTTGATGGTCGCACAGATACGCAGTATTTT. The chain joins TRBV29-1 to TRBJ2-3; the D is unclear. Germline V lookup: CDR1 SQVTM, CDR2 ANQGSEA. The CDR3 length is 12 residues. V gave up 3 bases and J gave up 1 base, with 5 bases separating them.

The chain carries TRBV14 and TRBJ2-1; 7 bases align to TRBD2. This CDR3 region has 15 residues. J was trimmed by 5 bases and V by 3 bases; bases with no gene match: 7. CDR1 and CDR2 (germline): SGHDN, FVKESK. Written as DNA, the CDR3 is TGTGCCAGCAGCCAGGTTGGACTAGGGAACAATGAGCAGTTCTTC. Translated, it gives CASSQVGLGNNEQFF.

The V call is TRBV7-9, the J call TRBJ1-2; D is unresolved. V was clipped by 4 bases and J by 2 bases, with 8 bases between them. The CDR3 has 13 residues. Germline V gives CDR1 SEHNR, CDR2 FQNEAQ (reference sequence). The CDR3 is CASSSSENYGYTF. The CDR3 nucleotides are TGTGCCAGCAGCTCCTCAGAAAACTATGGCTACACCTTC.